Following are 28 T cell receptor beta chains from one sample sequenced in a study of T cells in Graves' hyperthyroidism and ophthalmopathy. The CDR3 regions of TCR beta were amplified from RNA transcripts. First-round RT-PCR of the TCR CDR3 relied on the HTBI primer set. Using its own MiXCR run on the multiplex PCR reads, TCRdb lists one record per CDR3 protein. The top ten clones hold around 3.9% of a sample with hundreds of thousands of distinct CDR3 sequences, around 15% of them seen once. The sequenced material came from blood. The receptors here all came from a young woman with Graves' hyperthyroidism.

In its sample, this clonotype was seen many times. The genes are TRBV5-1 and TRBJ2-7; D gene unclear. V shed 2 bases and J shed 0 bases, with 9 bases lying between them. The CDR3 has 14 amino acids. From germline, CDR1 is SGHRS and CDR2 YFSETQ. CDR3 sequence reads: CASSLQSSSYEQYF. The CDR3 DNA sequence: TGCGCCAGCAGCTTACAGTCTTCCTCCTACGAGCAGTACTTC.

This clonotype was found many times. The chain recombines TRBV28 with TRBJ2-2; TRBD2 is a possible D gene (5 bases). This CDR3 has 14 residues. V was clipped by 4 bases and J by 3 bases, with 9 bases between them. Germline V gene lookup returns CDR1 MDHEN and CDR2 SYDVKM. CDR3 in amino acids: CASSSGGDTGELFF. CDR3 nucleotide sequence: TGTGCCAGCAGTTCCGGAGGCGACACCGGGGAGCTGTTTTTT.

CDR3 amino acids: CASSKQNTGELFF. The DNA for the CDR3 is TGTGCCAGCAGCAAACAGAACACCGGGGAGCTGTTTTTT. The chain recombines TRBV7-3 with TRBJ2-2; D is unresolved. Germline values: CDR1 SGHTA, CDR2 FQGTGA. Trimming removed 5 bases from V and 1 base from J, with 5 bases in between. The CDR3 sequence is 13 residues long.

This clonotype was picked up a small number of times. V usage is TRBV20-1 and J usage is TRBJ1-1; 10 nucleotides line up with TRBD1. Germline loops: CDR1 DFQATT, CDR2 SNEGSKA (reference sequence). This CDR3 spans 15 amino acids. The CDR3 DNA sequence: TGCAGAGTGCGAGACAGGGGGCTGCAGAACACTGAAGCTTTCTTT. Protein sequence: CRVRDRGLQNTEAFF.

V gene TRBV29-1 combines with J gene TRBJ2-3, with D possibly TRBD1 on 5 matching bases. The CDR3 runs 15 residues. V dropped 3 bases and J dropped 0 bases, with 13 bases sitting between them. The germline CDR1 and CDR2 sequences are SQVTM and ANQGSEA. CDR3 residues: CSVDFSTDSTDTQYF. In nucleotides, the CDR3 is TGCAGCGTTGATTTTTCGACAGATAGCACAGATACGCAGTATTTT.

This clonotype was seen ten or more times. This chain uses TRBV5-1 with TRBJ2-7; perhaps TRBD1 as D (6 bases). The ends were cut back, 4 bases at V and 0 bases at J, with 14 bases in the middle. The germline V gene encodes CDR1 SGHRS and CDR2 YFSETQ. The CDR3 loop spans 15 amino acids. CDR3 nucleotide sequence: TGCGCCAGCAGCAAAGGACAGTGGGGCTCCTACGAGCAGTACTTC. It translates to CASSKGQWGSYEQYF.

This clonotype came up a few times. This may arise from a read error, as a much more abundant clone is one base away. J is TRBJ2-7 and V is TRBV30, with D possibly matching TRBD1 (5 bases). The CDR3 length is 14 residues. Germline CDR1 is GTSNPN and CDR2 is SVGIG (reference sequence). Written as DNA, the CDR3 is TGTGCCTGGCGTGTCGGATCCCCGACAGCCGAGCAGTACTTC. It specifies CAWRVGSPTAEQYF.

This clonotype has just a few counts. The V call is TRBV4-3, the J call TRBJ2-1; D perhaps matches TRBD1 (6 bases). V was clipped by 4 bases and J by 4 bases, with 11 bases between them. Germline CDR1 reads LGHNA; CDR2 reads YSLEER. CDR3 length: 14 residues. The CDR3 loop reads CASSRTETYNEQFF. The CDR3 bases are TGCGCCAGCAGCCGGACAGAAACGTACAATGAGCAGTTCTTC.

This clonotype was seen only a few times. The CDR3 protein is CASSQSVGGIQETQYF. CDR3 coding DNA: TGTGCCAGCAGCCAATCAGTCGGGGGGATTCAAGAGACCCAGTACTTC. The J gene is TRBJ2-5, the V gene TRBV4-2; 7 bases match TRBD2. The germline V gene has CDR1 LGHNA and CDR2 YNFKEQ. J gave up 2 bases and V 2 bases, and 8 bases lay outside the gene matches. The CDR3 covers 16 residues.

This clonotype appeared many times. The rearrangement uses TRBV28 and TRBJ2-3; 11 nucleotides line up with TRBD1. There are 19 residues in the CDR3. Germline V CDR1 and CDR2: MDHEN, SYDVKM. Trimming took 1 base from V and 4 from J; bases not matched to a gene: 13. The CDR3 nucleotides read TGTGCCAGCAGTTTATTCGGGACAGGGGGAGAAGTGTTAGCAGATACGCAGTATTTT. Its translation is CASSLFGTGGEVLADTQYF.

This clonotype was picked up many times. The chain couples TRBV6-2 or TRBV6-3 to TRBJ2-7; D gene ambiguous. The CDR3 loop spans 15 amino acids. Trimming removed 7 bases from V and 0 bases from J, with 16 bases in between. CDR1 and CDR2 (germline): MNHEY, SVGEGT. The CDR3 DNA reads TGTGCCAGCATGCCCGCCGGGCAGCCCTCCTACGAGCAGTACTTC. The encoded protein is CASMPAGQPSYEQYF.

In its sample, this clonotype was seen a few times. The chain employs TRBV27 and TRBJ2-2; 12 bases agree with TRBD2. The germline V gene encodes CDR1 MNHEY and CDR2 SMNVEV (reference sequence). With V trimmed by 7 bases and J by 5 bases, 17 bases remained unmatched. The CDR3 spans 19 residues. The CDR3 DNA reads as TGTGCCAGCACCCCCCACGGGCTAGCGGGAGGGCCGAGAACCGGGGAGCTGTTTTTT. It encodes CASTPHGLAGGPRTGELFF.

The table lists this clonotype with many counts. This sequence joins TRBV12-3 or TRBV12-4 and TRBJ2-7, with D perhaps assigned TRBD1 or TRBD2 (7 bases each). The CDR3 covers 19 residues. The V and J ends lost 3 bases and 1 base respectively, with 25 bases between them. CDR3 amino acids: CASSFIEKGAAGRSYEQYF. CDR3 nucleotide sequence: TGTGCCAGCAGTTTCATCGAGAAGGGGGCAGCGGGACGATCCTACGAGCAGTACTTC.

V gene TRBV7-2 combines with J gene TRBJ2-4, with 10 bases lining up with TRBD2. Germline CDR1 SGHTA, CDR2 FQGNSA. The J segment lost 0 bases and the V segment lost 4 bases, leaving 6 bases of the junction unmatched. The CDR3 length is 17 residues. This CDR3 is CASSSPGLARAKNIQYF. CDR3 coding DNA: TGTGCCAGCAGCTCTCCGGGACTAGCGAGAGCCAAAAACATTCAGTACTTC.

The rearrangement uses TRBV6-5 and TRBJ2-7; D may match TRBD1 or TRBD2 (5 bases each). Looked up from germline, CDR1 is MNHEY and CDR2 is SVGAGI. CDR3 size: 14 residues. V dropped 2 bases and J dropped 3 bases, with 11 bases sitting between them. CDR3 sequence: CASSYNRDGYEQYF. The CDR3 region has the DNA TGTGCCAGCAGTTACAACCGGGACGGCTACGAGCAGTACTTC.

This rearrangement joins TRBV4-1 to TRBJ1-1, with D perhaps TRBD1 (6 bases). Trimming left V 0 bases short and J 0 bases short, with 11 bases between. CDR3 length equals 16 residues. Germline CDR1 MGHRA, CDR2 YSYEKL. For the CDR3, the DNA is TGCGCCAGCAGCCAAGATCAAACAGGGTTGAACACTGAAGCTTTCTTT. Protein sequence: CASSQDQTGLNTEAFF.

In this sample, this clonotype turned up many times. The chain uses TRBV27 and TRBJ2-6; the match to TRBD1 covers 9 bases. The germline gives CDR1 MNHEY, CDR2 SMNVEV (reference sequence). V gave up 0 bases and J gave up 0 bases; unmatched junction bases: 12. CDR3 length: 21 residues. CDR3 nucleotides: TGTGCCAGCAGTTTATCTCCCCTTAGGGACAGGGTACGCTCTGGGGCCAACGTCCTGACTTTC. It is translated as CASSLSPLRDRVRSGANVLTF.

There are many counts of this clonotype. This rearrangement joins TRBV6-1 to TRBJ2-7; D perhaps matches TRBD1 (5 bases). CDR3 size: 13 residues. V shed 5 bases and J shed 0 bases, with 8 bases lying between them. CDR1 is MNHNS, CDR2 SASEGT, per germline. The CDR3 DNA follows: TGTGCCAGCAGTTCTGACAGCTCCTACGAGCAGTACTTC. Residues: CASSSDSSYEQYF.

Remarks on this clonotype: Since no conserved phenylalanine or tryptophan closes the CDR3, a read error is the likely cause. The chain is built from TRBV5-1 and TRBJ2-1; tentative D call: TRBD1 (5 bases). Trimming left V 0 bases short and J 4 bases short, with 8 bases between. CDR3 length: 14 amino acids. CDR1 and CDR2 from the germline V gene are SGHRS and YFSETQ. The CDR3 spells CASSLESGYNEQFL. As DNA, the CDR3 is TGCGCCAGCAGCTTGGAGTCAGGGTACAATGAGCAGTTCCTC.

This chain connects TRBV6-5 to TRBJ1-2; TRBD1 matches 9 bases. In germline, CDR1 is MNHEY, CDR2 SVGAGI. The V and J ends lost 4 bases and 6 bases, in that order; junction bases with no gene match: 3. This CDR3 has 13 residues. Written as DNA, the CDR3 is TGTGCCAGCAGTTTACAGGGGGCGCATGGCTACACCTTC. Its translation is CASSLQGAHGYTF.

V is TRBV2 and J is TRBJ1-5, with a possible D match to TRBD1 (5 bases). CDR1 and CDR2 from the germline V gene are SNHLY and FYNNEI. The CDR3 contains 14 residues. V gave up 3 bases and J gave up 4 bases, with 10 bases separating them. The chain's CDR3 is CASSEYRPNQPQHF. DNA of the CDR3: TGTGCCAGCAGTGAGTACAGGCCAAATCAGCCCCAGCATTTT.

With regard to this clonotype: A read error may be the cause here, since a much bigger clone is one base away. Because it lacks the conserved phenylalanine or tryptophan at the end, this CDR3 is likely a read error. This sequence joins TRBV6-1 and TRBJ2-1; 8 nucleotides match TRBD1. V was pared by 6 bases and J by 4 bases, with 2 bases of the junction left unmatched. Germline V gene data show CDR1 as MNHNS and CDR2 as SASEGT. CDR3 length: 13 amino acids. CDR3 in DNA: TGTGCCAGCAGGTGGGACAGGTACAATGAGCAGTTCCTC. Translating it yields CASRWDRYNEQFL.

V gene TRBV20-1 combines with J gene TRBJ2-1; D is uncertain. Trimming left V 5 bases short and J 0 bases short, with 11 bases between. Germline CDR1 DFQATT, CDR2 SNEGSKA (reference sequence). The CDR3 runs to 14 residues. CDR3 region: CSASGPPSYNEQFF. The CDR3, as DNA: TGCAGTGCTTCGGGTCCCCCCTCCTACAATGAGCAGTTCTTC.

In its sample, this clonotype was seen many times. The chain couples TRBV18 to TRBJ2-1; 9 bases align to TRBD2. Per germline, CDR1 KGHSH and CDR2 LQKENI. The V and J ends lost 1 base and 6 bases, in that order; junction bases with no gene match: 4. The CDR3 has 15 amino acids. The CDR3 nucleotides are TGTGCCAGCTCACCACTAGCGGGAGTGGTCAATGAGCAGTTCTTC. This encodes CASSPLAGVVNEQFF.

The CDR3 nucleotides read TGTGCCAGCAGTTACTCGACGCTAGCGGGGAAATACGAGCAGTACTTC. Translation gives CASSYSTLAGKYEQYF. The chain uses TRBV6-2 or TRBV6-3 and TRBJ2-7, with 9 bases identical to TRBD2. After removal of 0 bases from V and 4 bases from J, the junction contained 7 bases not matched to a gene. This CDR3 contains 16 residues. The germline CDR1 and CDR2 sequences are MNHEY and SVGEGT.

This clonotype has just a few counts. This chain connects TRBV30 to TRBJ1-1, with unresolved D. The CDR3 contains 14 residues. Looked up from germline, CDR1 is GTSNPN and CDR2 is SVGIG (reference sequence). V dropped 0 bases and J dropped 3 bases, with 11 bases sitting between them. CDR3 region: CAWSVGITDTEAFF. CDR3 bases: TGTGCCTGGAGTGTAGGGATAACGGACACTGAAGCTTTCTTT.

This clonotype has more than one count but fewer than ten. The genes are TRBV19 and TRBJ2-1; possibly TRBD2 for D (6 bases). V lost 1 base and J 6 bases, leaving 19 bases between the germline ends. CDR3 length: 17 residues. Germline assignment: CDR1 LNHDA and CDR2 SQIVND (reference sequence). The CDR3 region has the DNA TGTGCCAGTAGTATAGTTTCGATGAACGGGAGAAGCAATGAGCAGTTCTTC. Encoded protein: CASSIVSMNGRSNEQFF.

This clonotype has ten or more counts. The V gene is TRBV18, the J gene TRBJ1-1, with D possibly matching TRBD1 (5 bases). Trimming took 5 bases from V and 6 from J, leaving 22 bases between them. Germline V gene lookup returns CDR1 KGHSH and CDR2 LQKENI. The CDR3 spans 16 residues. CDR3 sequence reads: CASSSDATVLRAEAFF. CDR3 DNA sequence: TGTGCCAGCTCATCAGACGCGACAGTCCTTAGGGCTGAAGCTTTCTTT.